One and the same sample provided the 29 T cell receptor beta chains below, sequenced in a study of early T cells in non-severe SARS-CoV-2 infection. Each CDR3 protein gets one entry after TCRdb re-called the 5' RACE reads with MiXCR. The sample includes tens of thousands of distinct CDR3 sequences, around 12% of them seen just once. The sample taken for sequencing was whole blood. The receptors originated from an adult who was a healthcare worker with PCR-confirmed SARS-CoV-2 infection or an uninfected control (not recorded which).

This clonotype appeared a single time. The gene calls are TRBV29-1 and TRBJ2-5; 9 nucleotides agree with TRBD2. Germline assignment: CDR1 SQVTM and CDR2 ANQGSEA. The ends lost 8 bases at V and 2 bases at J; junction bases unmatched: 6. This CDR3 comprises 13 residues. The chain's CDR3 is CSYSGSDQETQYF. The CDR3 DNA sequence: TGCAGCTATAGCGGGAGTGATCAAGAGACCCAGTACTTC.

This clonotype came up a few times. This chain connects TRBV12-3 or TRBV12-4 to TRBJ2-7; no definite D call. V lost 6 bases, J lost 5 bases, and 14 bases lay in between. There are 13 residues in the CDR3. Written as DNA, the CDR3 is TGTGCCAGCAGCCCGTCGAGACGGGACGAGCAGTACTTC. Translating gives CASSPSRRDEQYF.

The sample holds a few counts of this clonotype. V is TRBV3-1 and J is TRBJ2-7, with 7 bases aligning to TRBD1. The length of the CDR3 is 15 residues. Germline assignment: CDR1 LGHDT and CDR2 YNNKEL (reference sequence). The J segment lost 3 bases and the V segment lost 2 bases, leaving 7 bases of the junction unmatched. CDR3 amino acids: CASSQQTGVIYEQYF. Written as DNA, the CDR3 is TGTGCCAGCAGCCAACAAACAGGGGTTATCTACGAGCAGTACTTC.

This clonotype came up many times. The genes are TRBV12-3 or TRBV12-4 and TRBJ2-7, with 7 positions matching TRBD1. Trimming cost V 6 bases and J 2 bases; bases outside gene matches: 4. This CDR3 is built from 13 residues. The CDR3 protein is CASRIDRAYEQYF. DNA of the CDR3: TGTGCCAGCAGAATAGACAGGGCCTACGAGCAGTACTTC.

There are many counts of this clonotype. Written as DNA, the CDR3 is TGTGCCAGCAGCTTTGGGGAGTTAGCGGGAGAGAGTACCGGGGAGCTGTTTTTT. Protein: CASSFGELAGESTGELFF. The genes are TRBV13 and TRBJ2-2; TRBD2 agrees at 9 bases. The trim removed 3 bases at V and 5 bases at J, leaving 13 bases unmatched. Germline CDR1 and CDR2: PRHDT and FYEKMQ (reference sequence). The CDR3 runs to 18 residues.

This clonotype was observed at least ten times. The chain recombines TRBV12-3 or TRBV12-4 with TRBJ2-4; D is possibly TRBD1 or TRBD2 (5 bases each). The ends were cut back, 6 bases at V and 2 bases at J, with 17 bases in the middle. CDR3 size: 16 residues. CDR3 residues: CASSLHEGPTKNIQYF. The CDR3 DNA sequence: TGTGCCAGCAGCCTACACGAGGGGCCGACCAAAAACATTCAGTACTTC.

The CDR3: CASSQLGGNTEAFF. The CDR3 nucleotides read TGCGCCAGCAGCCAATTAGGGGGCAACACTGAAGCTTTCTTT. The V gene is TRBV4-3, the J gene TRBJ1-1; 7 bases are shared with TRBD1. This CDR3 has 14 residues. Germline V gene sequence: CDR1 LGHNA, CDR2 YSLEER. The V gene end was trimmed by 2 bases and the J gene end by 2 bases; junction bases not matched to a gene: 2.

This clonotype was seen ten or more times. In DNA, the CDR3 is TGCAGTGCTAGAGGTTCCTCAGCGGGAGACTCTGGCAATGAGCAGTTCTTC. It translates to CSARGSSAGDSGNEQFF. The V call is TRBV20-1, the J call TRBJ2-1; 8 positions agree with TRBD2. The CDR3 runs 17 residues. Germline V gene lookup returns CDR1 DFQATT and CDR2 SNEGSKA (reference sequence). V dropped 1 base and J dropped 6; count of bases not matched to a gene: 14.

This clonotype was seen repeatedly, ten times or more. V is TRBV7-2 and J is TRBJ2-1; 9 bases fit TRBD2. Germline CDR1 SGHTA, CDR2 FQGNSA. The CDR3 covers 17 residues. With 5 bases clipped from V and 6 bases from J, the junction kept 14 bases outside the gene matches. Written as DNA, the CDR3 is TGTGCCAGCAGCCCCCAGCCGCCCGGTAGCGGGGGCAATGAGCAGTTCTTC. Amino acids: CASSPQPPGSGGNEQFF.

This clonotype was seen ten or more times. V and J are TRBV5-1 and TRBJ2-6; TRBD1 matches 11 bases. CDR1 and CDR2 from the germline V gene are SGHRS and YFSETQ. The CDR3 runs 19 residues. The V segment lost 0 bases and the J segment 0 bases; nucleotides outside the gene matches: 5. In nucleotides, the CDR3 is TGCGCCAGCAGCTTGGCCGGACAGGGGGCGAGCTCTGGGGCCAACGTCCTGACTTTC. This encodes CASSLAGQGASSGANVLTF.

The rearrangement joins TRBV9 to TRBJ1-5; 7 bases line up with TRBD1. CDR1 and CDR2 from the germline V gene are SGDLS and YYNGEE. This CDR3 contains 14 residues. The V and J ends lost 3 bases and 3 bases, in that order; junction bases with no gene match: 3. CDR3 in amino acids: CASSAGQTNQPQHF. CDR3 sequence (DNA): TGTGCCAGCAGCGCGGGACAGACCAATCAGCCCCAGCATTTT. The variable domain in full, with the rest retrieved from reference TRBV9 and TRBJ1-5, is DSGVTQTPKHLITATGQRVTLRCSPRSGDLSVYWYQQSLDQGLQFLIQYYNGEERAKGNILERFSAQQFPDLHSELNLSSLELGDSALYFCASSAGQTNQPQHFGDGTRLSIL.

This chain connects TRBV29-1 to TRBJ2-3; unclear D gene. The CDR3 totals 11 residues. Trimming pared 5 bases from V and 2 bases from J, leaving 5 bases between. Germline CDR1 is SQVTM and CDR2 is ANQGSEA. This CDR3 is CSVPYTDTQYF. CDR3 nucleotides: TGCAGCGTTCCCTACACAGATACGCAGTATTTT.

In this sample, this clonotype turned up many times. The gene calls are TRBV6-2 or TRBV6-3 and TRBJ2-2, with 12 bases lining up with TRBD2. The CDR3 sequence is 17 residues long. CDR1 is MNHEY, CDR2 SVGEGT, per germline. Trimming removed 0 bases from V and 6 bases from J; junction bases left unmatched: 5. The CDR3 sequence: CASSYSRLAGVAGELFF. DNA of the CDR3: TGTGCCAGCAGTTACTCAAGACTAGCGGGAGTTGCCGGGGAGCTGTTTTTT.

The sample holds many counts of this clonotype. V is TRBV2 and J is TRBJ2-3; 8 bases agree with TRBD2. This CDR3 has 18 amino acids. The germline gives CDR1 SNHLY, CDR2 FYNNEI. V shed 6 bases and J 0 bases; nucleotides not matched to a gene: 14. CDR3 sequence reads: CASSALAAGGSSTDTQYF. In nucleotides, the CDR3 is TGTGCCAGCAGCGCACTAGCGGCTGGGGGTTCTAGCACAGATACGCAGTATTTT.

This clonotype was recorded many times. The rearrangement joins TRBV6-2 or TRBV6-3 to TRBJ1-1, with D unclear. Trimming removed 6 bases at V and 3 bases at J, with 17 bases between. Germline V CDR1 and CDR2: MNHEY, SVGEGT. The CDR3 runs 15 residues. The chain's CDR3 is CASSLRVITDTEAFF. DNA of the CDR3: TGTGCCAGCAGCCTTCGCGTAATCACGGACACTGAAGCTTTCTTT.

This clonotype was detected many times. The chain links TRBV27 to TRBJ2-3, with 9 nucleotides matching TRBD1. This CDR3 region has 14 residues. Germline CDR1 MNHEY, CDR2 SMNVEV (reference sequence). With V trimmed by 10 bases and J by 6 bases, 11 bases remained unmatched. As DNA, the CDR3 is TGTGCCACTTCGGGGACAGGGAGATTCGATACGCAGTATTTT. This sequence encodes CATSGTGRFDTQYF.

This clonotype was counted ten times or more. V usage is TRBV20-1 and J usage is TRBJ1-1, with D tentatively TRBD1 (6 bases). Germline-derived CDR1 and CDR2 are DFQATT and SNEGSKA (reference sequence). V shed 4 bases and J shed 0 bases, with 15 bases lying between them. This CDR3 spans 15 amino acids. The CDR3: CSATETGKMNTEAFF. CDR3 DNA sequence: TGCAGTGCTACTGAAACAGGGAAGATGAACACTGAAGCTTTCTTT.

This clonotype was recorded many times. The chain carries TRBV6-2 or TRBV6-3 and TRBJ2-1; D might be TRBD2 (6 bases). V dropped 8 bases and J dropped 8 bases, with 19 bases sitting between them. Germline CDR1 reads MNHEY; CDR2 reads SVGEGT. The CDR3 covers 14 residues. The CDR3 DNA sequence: TGTGCCAGCGAAACCGGGACTCCTACGGATGAGCAGTTCTTC. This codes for CASETGTPTDEQFF.

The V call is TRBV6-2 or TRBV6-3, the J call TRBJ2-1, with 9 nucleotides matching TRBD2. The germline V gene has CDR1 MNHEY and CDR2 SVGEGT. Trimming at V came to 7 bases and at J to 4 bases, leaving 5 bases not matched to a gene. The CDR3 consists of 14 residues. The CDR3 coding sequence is TGTGCCAGCACAGAGCGGGAGGCGTACAATGAGCAGTTCTTC. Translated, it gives CASTEREAYNEQFF.

CDR3 bases: TGCAGCGTCGAACACGGGAGTAGGACAGATACGCAGTATTTT. Its translation is CSVEHGSRTDTQYF. V and J are TRBV29-1 and TRBJ2-3; D possibly corresponds to TRBD2 (6 bases). The germline V gene has CDR1 SQVTM and CDR2 ANQGSEA. The ends were cut back, 6 bases at V and 3 bases at J, with 16 bases in the middle. This CDR3 contains 14 residues.

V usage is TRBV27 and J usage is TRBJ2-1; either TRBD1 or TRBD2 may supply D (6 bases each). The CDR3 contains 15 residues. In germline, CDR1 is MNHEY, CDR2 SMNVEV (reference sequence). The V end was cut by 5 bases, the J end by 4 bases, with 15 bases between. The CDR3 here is CASSDGGPSYNEQFF. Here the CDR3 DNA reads TGTGCCAGCAGTGATGGGGGGCCATCGTACAATGAGCAGTTCTTC.

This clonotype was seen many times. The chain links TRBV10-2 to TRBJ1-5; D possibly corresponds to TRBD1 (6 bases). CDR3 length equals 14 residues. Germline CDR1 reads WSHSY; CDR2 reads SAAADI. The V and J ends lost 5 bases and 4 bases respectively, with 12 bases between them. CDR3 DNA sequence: TGCGCCAGCAGTACCGACAGGCTGAATCAGCCCCAGCATTTT. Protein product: CASSTDRLNQPQHF.

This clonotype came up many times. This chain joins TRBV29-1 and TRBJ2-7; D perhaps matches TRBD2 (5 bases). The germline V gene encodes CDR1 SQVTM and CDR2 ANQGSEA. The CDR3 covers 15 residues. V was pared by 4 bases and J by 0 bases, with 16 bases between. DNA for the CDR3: TGCAGCGTTGCTCCGACAAGGAGGACCTCCTACGAGCAGTACTTC. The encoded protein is CSVAPTRRTSYEQYF.

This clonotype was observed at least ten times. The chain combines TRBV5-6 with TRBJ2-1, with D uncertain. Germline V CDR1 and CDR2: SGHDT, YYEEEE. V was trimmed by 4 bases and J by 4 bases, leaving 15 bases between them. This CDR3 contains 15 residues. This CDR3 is CASSPIAAFYNEQFF. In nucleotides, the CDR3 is TGTGCCAGCAGCCCTATTGCGGCTTTTTACAATGAGCAGTTCTTC.

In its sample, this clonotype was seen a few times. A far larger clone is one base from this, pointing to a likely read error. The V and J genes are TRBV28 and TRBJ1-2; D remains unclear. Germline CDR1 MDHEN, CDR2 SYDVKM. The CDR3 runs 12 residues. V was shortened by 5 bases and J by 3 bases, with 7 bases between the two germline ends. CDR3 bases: TGTGCCAGCAGTCTCTCGGACTATGGCTACACCTTC. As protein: CASSLSDYGYTF.

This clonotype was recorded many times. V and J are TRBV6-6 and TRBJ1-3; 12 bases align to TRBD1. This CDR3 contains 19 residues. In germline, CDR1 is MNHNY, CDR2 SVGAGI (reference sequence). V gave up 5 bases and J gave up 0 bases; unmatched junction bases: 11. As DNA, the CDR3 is TGTGCCAGCAGTGCTCCGGGACAGGGGGCTCAGAGCTCTGGAAACACCATATATTTT. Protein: CASSAPGQGAQSSGNTIYF.

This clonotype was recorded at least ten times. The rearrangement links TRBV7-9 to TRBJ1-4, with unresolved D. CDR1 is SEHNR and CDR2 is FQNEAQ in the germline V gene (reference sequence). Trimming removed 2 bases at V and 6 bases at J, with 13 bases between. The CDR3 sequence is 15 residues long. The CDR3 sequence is CASSLPVYSDEKLFF. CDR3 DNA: TGTGCCAGCAGCTTACCGGTCTATAGCGATGAAAAACTGTTTTTT.

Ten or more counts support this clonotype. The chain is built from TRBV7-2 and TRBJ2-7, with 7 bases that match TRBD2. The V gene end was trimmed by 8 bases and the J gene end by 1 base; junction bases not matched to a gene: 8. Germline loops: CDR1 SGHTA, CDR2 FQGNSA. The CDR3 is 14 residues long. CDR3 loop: CASQVREVSYEQYF. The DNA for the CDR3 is TGTGCCAGCCAGGTCCGGGAGGTATCCTACGAGCAGTACTTC.

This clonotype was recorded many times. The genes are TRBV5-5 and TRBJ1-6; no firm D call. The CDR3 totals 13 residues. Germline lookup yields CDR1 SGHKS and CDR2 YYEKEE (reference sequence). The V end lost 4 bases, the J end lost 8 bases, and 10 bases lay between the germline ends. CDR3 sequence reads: CASSTTVDSPLHF. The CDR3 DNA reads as TGTGCCAGCAGCACAACAGTGGATTCACCCCTCCACTTT.